This paragraph covers one TCR beta chain sequence. This sample was taken from a study of T cells in Graves' hyperthyroidism and ophthalmopathy. Germline CDR1 is SGHTS and CDR2 is YDEGEE. With V trimmed by 0 bases and J by 8 bases, 8 bases remained unmatched. This CDR3 has 16 amino acids. RNA transcripts provided the source from which TCR beta CDR3 regions were amplified. Carried out on the TCR CDR3, a first-round RT-PCR used the HTBI primer set. TCRdb reanalysed the multiplex PCR reads using MiXCR and keeps one entry per CDR3 protein. Found here are around 600,000 distinct CDR3 sequences, more than 14% of them singletons; the top ten hold about 12%.

Sequenced sample: blood. The V gene is TRBV5-8, the J gene TRBJ2-2, with TRBD1 matching over 9 bases. The clonotype was recovered from a woman between 45 and 65 years old with Graves' ophthalmopathy. Here the CDR3 reads CASSLEPTGGVGELFF. CDR3 sequence (DNA): TGTGCCAGCAGCTTGGAGCCCACAGGGGGCGTGGGGGAGCTGTTTTTT.